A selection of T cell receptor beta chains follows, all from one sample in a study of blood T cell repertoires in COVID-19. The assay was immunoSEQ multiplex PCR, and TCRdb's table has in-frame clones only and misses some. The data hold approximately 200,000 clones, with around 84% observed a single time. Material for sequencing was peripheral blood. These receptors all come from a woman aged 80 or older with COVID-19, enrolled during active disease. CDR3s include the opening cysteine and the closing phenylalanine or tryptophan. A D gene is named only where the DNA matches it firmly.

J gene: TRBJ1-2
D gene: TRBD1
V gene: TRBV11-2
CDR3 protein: CASSLGQGISGYTF

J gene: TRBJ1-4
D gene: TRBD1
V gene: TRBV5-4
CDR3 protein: CASSQVSGGYEKLFF

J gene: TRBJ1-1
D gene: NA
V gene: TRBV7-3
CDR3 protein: CASSLLGDTEAFF

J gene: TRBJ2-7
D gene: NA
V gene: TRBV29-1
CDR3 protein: CSVGRGGEVEQYF

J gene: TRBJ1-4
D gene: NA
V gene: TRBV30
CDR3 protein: CAWGAQGFSEKLFF

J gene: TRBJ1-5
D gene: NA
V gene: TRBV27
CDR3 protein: CASSFAGGNQPQHF

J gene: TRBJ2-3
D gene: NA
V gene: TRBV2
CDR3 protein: CASSSIGTPSTDTQYF

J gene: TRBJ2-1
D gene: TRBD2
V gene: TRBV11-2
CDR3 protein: CASSVRGTSGVNEQFF

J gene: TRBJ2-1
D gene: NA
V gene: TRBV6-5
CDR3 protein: CASSYAGWTYNEQFF

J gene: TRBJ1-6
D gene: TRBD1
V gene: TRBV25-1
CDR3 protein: CASSLTGGDSPLHF

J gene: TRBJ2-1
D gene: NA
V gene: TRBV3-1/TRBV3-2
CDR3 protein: CASSQTRPTSNEQFF

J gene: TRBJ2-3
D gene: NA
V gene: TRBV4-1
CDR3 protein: CASSLQLRETRTDTQYF

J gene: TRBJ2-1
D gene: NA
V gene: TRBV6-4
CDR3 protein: CASSDWSGAAYNEQFF

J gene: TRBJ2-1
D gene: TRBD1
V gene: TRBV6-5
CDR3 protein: CASRGDRGSYNEQFF

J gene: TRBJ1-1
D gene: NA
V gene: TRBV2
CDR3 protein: CASSNYMNTEAFF

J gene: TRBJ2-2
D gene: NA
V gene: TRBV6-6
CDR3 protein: CASAFPHTLNTGELFF

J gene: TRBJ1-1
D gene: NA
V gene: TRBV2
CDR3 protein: CASSPRQDFEAFF